These 32 T cell receptor beta chains share one sample of origin, sequenced in a study of PD-L1 blockade in urothelial cancer. Here immunoSEQ multiplex PCR was the method, and the copy in TCRdb shows in-frame clones only, minus some. The sample lists approximately 44,000 clones; around 90% were seen once. Documented time point: peripheral blood 6 weeks after treatment start. The material sequenced was PBMCs, taken around atezolizumab (anti-PD-L1) treatment. The receptors derive from a man in his sixties or seventies with urothelial cancer.

The chain employs TRBV9 and TRBJ2-1; tentatively, D is TRBD1 (6 bases). V lost 0 bases and J lost 8, with 12 bases in between. The CDR3 sequence is 14 residues long. Per the germline V gene, CDR1 is SGDLS and CDR2 is YYNGEE. The CDR3 DNA sequence: TGTGCCAGCAGCGTAGTAGGGGGAGTATATGAGCAGTTCTTC. Amino acid sequence: CASSVVGGVYEQFF. The full variable domain, in which reference TRBV9 and TRBJ2-1 provide the parts outside the CDR3, is DSGVTQTPKHLITATGQRVTLRCSPRSGDLSVYWYQQSLDQGLQFLIQYYNGEERAKGNILERFSAQQFPDLHSELNLSSLELGDSALYFCASSVVGGVYEQFFGPGTRLTVL.

This clone was counted a single time. One end of the junction does not line up with germline, which may come from a read error. The rearrangement joins TRBV7-3 to TRBJ2-7; possibly TRBD2 for D (6 bases). Germline V gene sequence: CDR1 SGHTA, CDR2 FQGTGA. CDR3 length: 13 residues. DNA for the CDR3: TGTGCCAGCAGCCAAGCGGAGGGGTATAGTATGGACTTC. It specifies CASSQAEGYSMDF.

This sequence joins TRBV25-1 and TRBJ2-1; possible D gene TRBD1, 5 bases. The CDR3 is 13 residues long. The germline V gene encodes CDR1 MGHDK and CDR2 SYGVNS. Trimming left V 1 base short and J 9 bases short, with 10 bases between. The CDR3 region has the DNA TGTGCCAGCAGTGAATCAGGGTCGGGTGAGCAGTTCTTC. Its translation: CASSESGSGEQFF.

CDR3 protein: CASSRDSIYTGELFF. CDR3 coding DNA: TGTGCCAGCAGTCGGGACAGCATTTACACCGGGGAGCTGTTTTTT. The chain joins TRBV6-5 to TRBJ2-2, with 7 positions matching TRBD1. CDR3 length equals 15 residues. Germline CDR1 reads MNHEY; CDR2 reads SVGAGI. The J segment lost 3 bases and the V segment lost 5 bases, leaving 6 bases of the junction unmatched.

This clone was seen just once. The chain uses TRBV6-1 and TRBJ1-1, with 10 nucleotides matching TRBD1. CDR3 length: 16 amino acids. V shed 4 bases and J 2 bases; nucleotides not matched to a gene: 7. The V gene's germline CDR1 is MNHNS and CDR2 SASEGT. The CDR3 loop reads CASSGQGAGVNTEAFF. CDR3 nucleotides: TGTGCCAGCAGTGGACAGGGGGCAGGGGTAAACACTGAAGCTTTCTTT.

The V call is TRBV11-1, the J call TRBJ2-3; TRBD2 aligns across 12 bases. With 2 bases clipped from V and 10 bases from J, the junction kept 16 bases outside the gene matches. The CDR3 is 18 amino acids. Looked up from germline, CDR1 is SGHAT and CDR2 is FQDESV (reference sequence). CDR3 nucleotide sequence: TGTGCCAGCAGCTTATTAAGTTCGGGACTAGCGGGCTACCGGGCGCAGTATTTT. Translating it yields CASSLLSSGLAGYRAQYF.

This chain connects TRBV5-6 to TRBJ2-1; tentative D call: TRBD1 (5 bases). Trimming removed 4 bases at V and 10 bases at J, with 21 bases between. From germline, CDR1 is SGHDT and CDR2 YYEEEE. CDR3 length equals 15 residues. The CDR3 protein is CASSPVMGPSSEQFF. The CDR3 DNA follows: TGTGCCAGCAGCCCTGTAATGGGGCCGTCTTCCGAGCAGTTCTTC.

The genes are TRBV6-5 and TRBJ2-7; D is unclear. Germline V lookup: CDR1 MNHEY, CDR2 SVGAGI. This CDR3 comprises 15 residues. The V gene lost 2 bases and the J gene lost 0 bases, with 11 bases spanning the gap. The CDR3 loop reads CASSYPRWSSYEQYF. The DNA for the CDR3 is TGTGCCAGCAGTTACCCGCGGTGGAGCTCCTACGAGCAGTACTTC.

The V gene is TRBV6-5, the J gene TRBJ1-2, with 11 nucleotides matching TRBD1. The CDR3 is made up of 15 amino acids. Germline values: CDR1 MNHEY, CDR2 SVGAGI. V lost 6 bases and J lost 2; bases outside the gene matches: 5. The CDR3 bases are TGTGCCAGCAGGAGGGGACAGGGGGGCAACTATGGCTACACCTTC. The encoded protein is CASRRGQGGNYGYTF.

This chain uses TRBV4-1 with TRBJ2-7; D may be TRBD2 (7 bases). Germline V gene data show CDR1 as MGHRA and CDR2 as YSYEKL. Trimming removed 7 bases from V and 2 bases from J, with 18 bases in between. The CDR3 sequence is 15 residues long. The CDR3 loop reads CASNDNPGGPYEQYF. CDR3 in DNA: TGCGCCAGCAACGACAACCCCGGGGGGCCCTACGAGCAGTACTTC.

The chain combines TRBV11-2 with TRBJ2-5; D unresolved. The CDR3 contains 12 residues. Trimming left V 2 bases short and J 5 bases short, with 6 bases between. The V gene's germline CDR1 is SGHAT and CDR2 FQNNGV. CDR3 sequence reads: CASSLISETQYF. For the CDR3, the DNA is TGTGCCAGCAGCTTAATCTCTGAGACCCAGTACTTC. The whole variable domain, filled in from reference TRBV11-2 and TRBJ2-5, reads EAGVAQSPRYKIIEKRQSVAFWCNPISGHATLYWYQQILGQGPKLLIQFQNNGVVDDSQLPKDRFSAERLKGVDSTLKIQPAKLEDSAVYLCASSLISETQYFGPGTRLLVL.

This rearrangement joins TRBV7-2 to TRBJ2-1; maybe TRBD1 (5 bases). V dropped 5 bases and J dropped 0 bases, with 11 bases sitting between them. Germline CDR1 is SGHTA and CDR2 is FQGNSA. This CDR3 contains 15 residues. Here the CDR3 reads CASSHRQFSYNEQFF. The CDR3 coding sequence is TGTGCCAGCAGCCACAGACAGTTCTCCTACAATGAGCAGTTCTTC.

The genes are TRBV5-1 and TRBJ1-1; no firm D call. Germline-derived CDR1 and CDR2 are SGHRS and YFSETQ. This CDR3 region has 13 residues. V shed 0 bases and J shed 3 bases, with 6 bases lying between them. The CDR3 protein is CASSLAQDTEAFF. For the CDR3, the DNA is TGCGCCAGCAGCTTGGCGCAGGACACTGAAGCTTTCTTT.

The chain combines TRBV5-1 with TRBJ2-2, with D possibly being TRBD1 (5 bases). Trimming left V 2 bases short and J 1 base short, with 6 bases between. The germline gives CDR1 SGHRS, CDR2 YFSETQ. The CDR3 is 14 amino acids. The CDR3 spells CASSFGQNTGELFF. CDR3 coding DNA: TGCGCCAGCAGCTTTGGACAGAACACCGGGGAGCTGTTTTTT.

The CDR3 here is CASSLSATNEKLFF. The CDR3 DNA sequence: TGCGCCAGCAGCTTGAGCGCAACTAATGAAAAACTGTTTTTT. This sequence joins TRBV5-1 and TRBJ1-4; D uncertain. The CDR3 contains 14 residues. Trimming took 1 base from V and 0 from J, leaving 4 bases between them. Looked up from germline, CDR1 is SGHRS and CDR2 is YFSETQ.

The chain employs TRBV13 and TRBJ2-2; 8 bases line up with TRBD1. CDR1 PRHDT and CDR2 FYEKMQ come from the germline V gene (reference sequence). V shed 8 bases and J 6 bases; nucleotides not matched to a gene: 11. The CDR3 totals 15 residues. CDR3: CASHKRDRGSGELFF. CDR3 DNA: TGTGCCAGCCACAAACGAGACAGGGGCTCCGGGGAGCTGTTTTTT.

The chain links TRBV28 to TRBJ2-7, with 10 bases fitting TRBD2. CDR3 size: 18 residues. V lost 2 bases to trimming and J lost 3 bases; unmatched junction nucleotides: 13. In germline, CDR1 is MDHEN, CDR2 SYDVKM. The CDR3 reads CASSLGHSGGLKLYEQYF. The CDR3 DNA sequence: TGTGCCAGCAGTTTAGGTCATAGCGGGGGGCTAAAACTCTACGAGCAGTACTTC.

The J gene is TRBJ2-7, the V gene TRBV14, with 8 bases that match TRBD1. Germline trimming cut 2 bases from V and 4 bases from J; bases unmatched to any gene: 7. The CDR3 extends over 15 amino acids. Per germline, CDR1 SGHDN and CDR2 FVKESK. The DNA for the CDR3 is TGTGCCAGCAGCCAAACCGGACAGGGTTTATACGAGCAGTACTTC. Protein product: CASSQTGQGLYEQYF.

The rearrangement uses TRBV28 and TRBJ2-7, with 13 positions matching TRBD2. The germline gives CDR1 MDHEN, CDR2 SYDVKM. V shed 10 bases and J 2 bases; nucleotides not matched to a gene: 8. The CDR3 has 15 amino acids. The CDR3 sequence is CATEGLAGVTYEQYF. In DNA form, the CDR3 reads TGTGCCACCGAAGGACTAGCGGGAGTCACCTACGAGCAGTACTTC.

This chain uses TRBV6-1 with TRBJ2-3, with 7 nucleotides matching TRBD1. Trimming took 7 bases from V and 4 from J; bases not matched to a gene: 8. This CDR3 contains 14 residues. The germline V gene encodes CDR1 MNHNS and CDR2 SASEGT. As DNA, the CDR3 is TGTGCCAGCATGAGGGACAGATCGCCAGATACGCAGTATTTT. As protein: CASMRDRSPDTQYF.

J is TRBJ1-1 and V is TRBV5-6; D might be TRBD1 (6 bases). The germline V gene encodes CDR1 SGHDT and CDR2 YYEEEE. V was shortened by 3 bases and J by 8 bases, with 11 bases between the two germline ends. CDR3 length: 12 amino acids. DNA for the CDR3: TGTGCCAGCAGCTGGAGTACAGGGGAAGCTTTCTTT. Translation: CASSWSTGEAFF.

CDR3 in DNA: TGTGCCAGCAGCTTCGGGGACAGGTTCCAGGAACTGTTTTTT. Encoded protein: CASSFGDRFQELFF. The chain employs TRBV5-6 and TRBJ1-4; 8 bases match TRBD1. J was trimmed by 12 bases and V by 2 bases; bases with no gene match: 9. This CDR3 has 14 residues. Germline lookup yields CDR1 SGHDT and CDR2 YYEEEE.

This clone was recorded only once. The gene calls are TRBV5-1 and TRBJ2-3; unclear D gene. The germline V gene has CDR1 SGHRS and CDR2 YFSETQ. V lost 3 bases and J 1 base, leaving 12 bases between the germline ends. This CDR3 has 15 residues. The CDR3 bases are TGCGCCAGCAGCTGGGCTGGGCATGGCACAGATACGCAGTATTTT. It specifies CASSWAGHGTDTQYF.

The chain carries TRBV19 and TRBJ2-2, with D perhaps matching TRBD2 (6 bases). Trimming took 8 bases from V and 3 from J, leaving 10 bases between them. This CDR3 has 13 residues. Per the germline V gene, CDR1 is LNHDA and CDR2 is SQIVND (reference sequence). This CDR3 reads CASGGDYTGELFF. The CDR3 DNA follows: TGTGCCAGTGGAGGGGATTACACCGGGGAGCTGTTTTTT.

J is TRBJ2-7 and V is TRBV5-4; maybe TRBD1 (6 bases). CDR3 length equals 14 residues. Per the germline V gene, CDR1 is SGHNT and CDR2 is YYREEE (reference sequence). V shed 4 bases and J shed 5 bases, with 16 bases lying between them. The CDR3 DNA reads TGTGCCAGCAGCCTAGGGGGAGTCGGGAACGAGCAGTACTTC. Translation gives CASSLGGVGNEQYF.

The rearrangement uses TRBV28 and TRBJ2-5, with D possibly TRBD1 on 6 matching bases. Trimming removed 3 bases at V and 1 base at J, with 15 bases between. Germline CDR1 is MDHEN and CDR2 is SYDVKM. The CDR3 is 16 amino acids. CDR3 amino acids: CASSFLTGGPQETQYF. In nucleotides, the CDR3 is TGTGCCAGCAGTTTTTTGACAGGTGGTCCCCAAGAGACCCAGTACTTC.

This chain links TRBV2 with TRBJ1-5; the D is unclear. This CDR3 contains 13 residues. Trimming removed 4 bases from V and 1 base from J, with 5 bases in between. Germline lookup yields CDR1 SNHLY and CDR2 FYNNEI. The CDR3 region is CASSVPSNQPQHF. The CDR3 DNA is TGTGCCAGCAGTGTCCCGAGCAATCAGCCCCAGCATTTT.

The chain carries TRBV5-4 and TRBJ2-3, with a weak D call TRBD2 (5 bases). This CDR3 has 14 amino acids. Trimming shortened V by 4 bases and J by 5 bases, and 14 bases separated the two germline ends. Germline CDR1 is SGHNT and CDR2 is YYREEE (reference sequence). The DNA of the CDR3 is TGTGCCAGCAGCCCCCGGGGAGCAGGAGATACGCAGTATTTT. Amino acids: CASSPRGAGDTQYF.

The V and J genes are TRBV28 and TRBJ2-2, with a tentative D call TRBD2 (7 bases). Germline CDR1 MDHEN, CDR2 SYDVKM. Trimming removed 2 bases from V and 2 bases from J, with 9 bases in between. The CDR3 is 15 residues long. CDR3 sequence: CASSLRGANTGELFF. The CDR3 DNA reads TGTGCCAGCAGTTTACGGGGGGCCAACACCGGGGAGCTGTTTTTT.

The chain employs TRBV6-5 and TRBJ2-2, with 8 nucleotides matching TRBD2. Unmatched junction bases numbered 8, after V lost 0 bases and J lost 8 bases. This CDR3 contains 16 residues. Germline CDR1 is MNHEY and CDR2 is SVGAGI. The CDR3 nucleotides are TGTGCCAGCAGTTACTCGGGGCGGGAGGTGCGTGGGGAGCTGTTTTTT. Translated, it gives CASSYSGREVRGELFF.

Only one count was recorded for this clone. CDR3 loop: CASTRTGDNEQFF. The CDR3, as DNA: TGTGCCAGCACCCGGACAGGGGACAATGAGCAGTTCTTC. The V call is TRBV7-9, the J call TRBJ2-1, with 9 bases fitting TRBD1. Germline V gene data show CDR1 as SEHNR and CDR2 as FQNEAQ (reference sequence). The CDR3 spans 13 residues. J was trimmed by 5 bases and V by 7 bases; bases with no gene match: 3.

This chain uses TRBV7-8 with TRBJ1-2, with a weak D call TRBD1 (5 bases). Between the trimmed V and J ends, which lost 9 bases and 1 base, there was a span of 12 bases. Germline values: CDR1 SGHVS, CDR2 FQNEAQ. The CDR3 contains 13 residues. The CDR3 bases are TGTGCCAGTGGGCGGGGGGGTAACTATGGCTACACCTTC. Encoded protein: CASGRGGNYGYTF.